These T cell receptor beta chains were read from a single sample in a study of T cell changes during pregnancy in multiple sclerosis. Generated by immunoSEQ multiplex PCR, the TCRdb table keeps only in-frame clones and is missing some. The sample shows more than 20,000 clones, more than 85% of them seen only once. Material: CD4+ T cells from peripheral blood mononuclear cells, obtained in the third trimester of pregnancy. These receptors were obtained from a female donor with multiple sclerosis, enrolled in a pregnancy study. CDR3s include the opening cysteine and the closing phenylalanine or tryptophan. The D gene is left open where the match is weak. Size is omitted from some rows. Given values are once, few, many or a class for expanded clones.

j_gene: TRBJ1-6
v_gene: TRBV7-2
d_gene: .
abundance: .
CDR3nt: TGTGCCAGCAGCCCAGGACAGTATTCACCCCTCCACTTT
CDR3aa: CASSPGQYSPLHF

j_gene: TRBJ1-2
v_gene: TRBV29-1
d_gene: .
abundance: .
CDR3nt: TGCAGCGCCGAGCCGTTCCGGGGGGGCTACACCTTC
CDR3aa: CSAEPFRGGYTF

j_gene: TRBJ2-7
v_gene: TRBV19
d_gene: TRBD2
abundance: .
CDR3nt: TGTGCCAGTACTCCCTATAGCGGGGGACCTTACGAGCAGTACTTC
CDR3aa: CASTPYSGGPYEQYF

j_gene: TRBJ1-2
v_gene: TRBV18
d_gene: TRBD1
abundance: .
CDR3nt: TGTGCCAGCTCACTCATGGACAGGGGTGGCTACACCTTC
CDR3aa: CASSLMDRGGYTF

j_gene: TRBJ1-5
v_gene: TRBV18
d_gene: .
abundance: .
CDR3nt: TGTGCCAGCTCGCCAACGCAGGGGTTGAGCAATCAGCCCCAGCATTTT
CDR3aa: CASSPTQGLSNQPQHF

j_gene: TRBJ2-1
v_gene: TRBV9
d_gene: TRBD1
abundance: .
CDR3nt: TGTGCCAGCAGCGTAGAGCGGACAGGAGTCAATGAGCAGTTCTTC
CDR3aa: CASSVERTGVNEQFF

j_gene: TRBJ2-3
v_gene: TRBV12-5
d_gene: TRBD2
abundance: .
CDR3nt: TGTGCTAGTGTCCCTGGACTAGCGGGTATCACAGATACGCAGTATTTT
CDR3aa: CASVPGLAGITDTQYF

j_gene: TRBJ1-2
v_gene: TRBV20-1
d_gene: TRBD1
abundance: .
CDR3nt: TGCAGTGCTAGCAGGGGGGAAGGCTACACCTTC
CDR3aa: CSASRGEGYTF

j_gene: TRBJ2-1
v_gene: TRBV7-9
d_gene: .
abundance: .
CDR3nt: TGTGCCAGCAGCTTAGGCGGGGGCGAGCAGTTCTTC
CDR3aa: CASSLGGGEQFF

j_gene: TRBJ2-7
v_gene: TRBV9
d_gene: TRBD2
abundance: .
CDR3nt: TGTGCCAGCAGCCCTCGCCGGACTAGCGGGGACCACGAGCAGTACTTC
CDR3aa: CASSPRRTSGDHEQYF

j_gene: TRBJ2-3
v_gene: TRBV10-1
d_gene: .
abundance: .
CDR3nt: TGCGCCAGCAGTGAGTGGGCAGGGATCGGCACAGATACGCAGTATTTT
CDR3aa: CASSEWAGIGTDTQYF

j_gene: TRBJ2-3
v_gene: TRBV20-1
d_gene: .
abundance: .
CDR3nt: TGCAGTGCGGAAAGGACGGGGACGCAGTATTTT
CDR3aa: CSAERTGTQYF

j_gene: TRBJ2-7
v_gene: TRBV6-6
d_gene: .
abundance: .
CDR3nt: TGTGCCAGCAGCTACGCCCAAGGGGGGGCCTACGAGCAGTACTTC
CDR3aa: CASSYAQGGAYEQYF

j_gene: TRBJ2-3
v_gene: TRBV5-1
d_gene: .
abundance: .
CDR3nt: TGCGCCAGCAGCTCCGACGGAGGAGGCACAGATACGCAGTATTTT
CDR3aa: CASSSDGGGTDTQYF

j_gene: TRBJ2-1
v_gene: TRBV5-1
d_gene: TRBD2
abundance: .
CDR3nt: TGCGCCAGCAGCTTGGGATGGACTAGCGGGGCCAATGAGCAGTTCTTC
CDR3aa: CASSLGWTSGANEQFF

j_gene: TRBJ2-2
v_gene: TRBV7-9
d_gene: .
abundance: .
CDR3nt: TGTGCCAGCACCCGCTGGAGTTCAACCACCGGGGAGCTGTTTTTT
CDR3aa: CASTRWSSTTGELFF

j_gene: TRBJ1-2
v_gene: TRBV4-3
d_gene: .
abundance: .
CDR3nt: TGCGCCAGCAGCCACTTGAGCGGGGGAGTTAGTAACTATGGCTACACCTTC
CDR3aa: CASSHLSGGVSNYGYTF

j_gene: TRBJ1-2
v_gene: TRBV7-2
d_gene: TRBD1
abundance: .
CDR3nt: TGTGCCAGTTCGACAGGGCCCTATGGCTACACCTTC
CDR3aa: CASSTGPYGYTF

j_gene: TRBJ2-2
v_gene: TRBV29-1
d_gene: TRBD1
abundance: .
CDR3nt: TGCAGCGTGGGACAGGGGGCCGGGGAGCTGTTTTTT
CDR3aa: CSVGQGAGELFF

j_gene: TRBJ2-1
v_gene: TRBV7-9
d_gene: TRBD2
abundance: .
CDR3nt: TGTGCCAGCAGCTTATCCCTAGCGGGGGCTTACAATGAGCAGTTCTTC
CDR3aa: CASSLSLAGAYNEQFF

j_gene: TRBJ1-1
v_gene: TRBV5-1
d_gene: TRBD1
abundance: .
CDR3nt: TGCGCCAGCAGCTACGGGACAGGGGGCCTGAACACTGAAGCTTTCTTT
CDR3aa: CASSYGTGGLNTEAFF

j_gene: TRBJ2-7
v_gene: TRBV7-9
d_gene: TRBD1
abundance: .
CDR3nt: TGTGCCAGCAGCTTTTCGGGGACAGTTCCTAAAGGCGAGCAGTACTTC
CDR3aa: CASSFSGTVPKGEQYF

j_gene: TRBJ2-3
v_gene: TRBV30
d_gene: TRBD2
abundance: .
CDR3nt: TGTGCCTGGAGTGTGTGGGCTAGCGGGGGCCTAAGCACAGATACGCAGTATTTT
CDR3aa: CAWSVWASGGLSTDTQYF

j_gene: TRBJ2-3
v_gene: TRBV9
d_gene: .
abundance: once
CDR3nt: TGTGCCAGCAGCGGGCCAAACACAGATACGCAGTATTTT
CDR3aa: CASSGPNTDTQYF

j_gene: TRBJ1-2
v_gene: TRBV18
d_gene: .
abundance: .
CDR3nt: TGTGCCAGCTCACAGGACTCCTCAGCGGACTATGGCTACACCTTC
CDR3aa: CASSQDSSADYGYTF

j_gene: TRBJ1-2
v_gene: TRBV9
d_gene: .
abundance: .
CDR3nt: TGTGCCAGCAGTCTTTTAACAGCTAACTATGGCTACACCTTC
CDR3aa: CASSLLTANYGYTF

j_gene: TRBJ1-4
v_gene: TRBV2
d_gene: TRBD1
abundance: .
CDR3nt: TGTGCCAGCGCTATCCAAACGGGACAGGGACCTGAAAAACTGTTTTTT
CDR3aa: CASAIQTGQGPEKLFF

j_gene: TRBJ1-1
v_gene: TRBV7-6
d_gene: .
abundance: .
CDR3nt: TGTGCCAGCAGCTCTCAGGGGAACACTGAAGCTTTCTTT
CDR3aa: CASSSQGNTEAFF

j_gene: TRBJ2-3
v_gene: TRBV6-1
d_gene: TRBD2
abundance: once
CDR3nt: TGTGCCAGCAGTGAAGCTAGCGGGGGGCCAGATACGCAGTATTTT
CDR3aa: CASSEASGGPDTQYF

j_gene: TRBJ1-3
v_gene: TRBV18
d_gene: TRBD1
abundance: .
CDR3nt: TGTGCCAGCTCAAGAGACAGGGCCAAGACTGGAAACACCATATATTTT
CDR3aa: CASSRDRAKTGNTIYF

j_gene: TRBJ2-6
v_gene: TRBV5-4
d_gene: .
abundance: .
CDR3nt: TGTGCCAGCAGCTCACCCCCGGTCTCTGGGGCCAACGTCCTGACTTTC
CDR3aa: CASSSPPVSGANVLTF

j_gene: TRBJ1-2
v_gene: TRBV10-3
d_gene: TRBD1
abundance: .
CDR3nt: TGTGCCATCACCCCTAACAGGGGGCTATTTGGCTACACCTTC
CDR3aa: CAITPNRGLFGYTF

j_gene: TRBJ1-2
v_gene: TRBV4-3
d_gene: .
abundance: .
CDR3nt: TGCGCCAGCAGCCAGCAAACAGGTATTGGTTACGGCTACACCTTC
CDR3aa: CASSQQTGIGYGYTF

j_gene: TRBJ1-1
v_gene: TRBV18
d_gene: TRBD1
abundance: .
CDR3nt: TGTGCCAGCTCACCAATGACAGGGGGCAGGACTGAAGCTTTCTTT
CDR3aa: CASSPMTGGRTEAFF

j_gene: TRBJ2-1
v_gene: TRBV28
d_gene: .
abundance: .
CDR3nt: TGTGCCAGCAGTTTTAGCGGTCTAGGGGGGGGGCAGTTCTTC
CDR3aa: CASSFSGLGGGQFF

j_gene: TRBJ1-2
v_gene: TRBV2
d_gene: TRBD1
abundance: once
CDR3nt: TGTGCCAGCAGTGTTGTCGGACAGGGGAACTATGGCTACACCTTC
CDR3aa: CASSVVGQGNYGYTF

j_gene: TRBJ1-2
v_gene: TRBV13
d_gene: .
abundance: once
CDR3nt: TGTGCCAGCAGCTTGACCTCCAGGGGTCACTATGGCTACACCTTC
CDR3aa: CASSLTSRGHYGYTF

j_gene: TRBJ2-5
v_gene: TRBV5-1
d_gene: .
abundance: .
CDR3nt: TGCGCCAGCAGCCTCTTGGGTACAGGAGAAGAGACCCAGTACTTC
CDR3aa: CASSLLGTGEETQYF

j_gene: TRBJ1-4
v_gene: TRBV7-8
d_gene: TRBD1
abundance: .
CDR3nt: TGTGCCAGCAGCCCAGGGACAGGGAGGAGTGAAAAACTGTTTTTT
CDR3aa: CASSPGTGRSEKLFF

j_gene: TRBJ2-6
v_gene: TRBV18
d_gene: TRBD1
abundance: .
CDR3nt: TGTGCCAGCTCACCCAGGACAGGGAATACTATTGGGGCCAACGTCCTGACTTTC
CDR3aa: CASSPRTGNTIGANVLTF

j_gene: TRBJ2-3
v_gene: TRBV6-6
d_gene: .
abundance: .
CDR3nt: TGTGCCAGCGTAGAAAGGCGGTTCACAGATACGCAGTATTTT
CDR3aa: CASVERRFTDTQYF

j_gene: TRBJ2-7
v_gene: TRBV25-1
d_gene: TRBD2
abundance: .
CDR3nt: TGTGCCAGCAGTGAAGGATGGGGGGGGGTAGAACCGTACGAGCAGTACTTC
CDR3aa: CASSEGWGGVEPYEQYF

j_gene: TRBJ2-5
v_gene: TRBV5-1
d_gene: TRBD2
abundance: .
CDR3nt: TGCGCCAGCAGCTTGACACTAGCGGGGCAAGAGACCCAGTACTTC
CDR3aa: CASSLTLAGQETQYF

j_gene: TRBJ2-7
v_gene: TRBV6-5
d_gene: .
abundance: .
CDR3nt: TGTGCCAGCAGCCGGACAGTCCCCTACGAGCAGTACTTC
CDR3aa: CASSRTVPYEQYF

j_gene: TRBJ2-5
v_gene: TRBV5-4
d_gene: TRBD1
abundance: .
CDR3nt: TGTGCCAGCAGCTCTACAGGGGGCCGGGGAGAGACCCAGTACTTC
CDR3aa: CASSSTGGRGETQYF

j_gene: TRBJ1-5
v_gene: TRBV19
d_gene: TRBD1
abundance: .
CDR3nt: TGTGCCAGTAGTGCCGGGACAGGGTCAAATCAGCCCCAGCATTTT
CDR3aa: CASSAGTGSNQPQHF

j_gene: TRBJ1-2
v_gene: TRBV4-1
d_gene: .
abundance: .
CDR3nt: TGCGCCAGCAGCGGGGCAGGCTATGGCTACACCTTC
CDR3aa: CASSGAGYGYTF

j_gene: TRBJ2-7
v_gene: TRBV5-1
d_gene: TRBD2
abundance: once
CDR3nt: TGCGCCAGCAGCGTCTTGGGGGGGAGCTCCTACGAGCAGTACTTC
CDR3aa: CASSVLGGSSYEQYF

j_gene: TRBJ2-7
v_gene: TRBV6-7
d_gene: .
abundance: .
CDR3nt: TGTGCCAGCAGTTATCGCGGGACAGTGTCCTACGAGCAGTACTTC
CDR3aa: CASSYRGTVSYEQYF

j_gene: TRBJ1-6
v_gene: TRBV5-4
d_gene: TRBD1
abundance: once
CDR3nt: TGTGCCAGCAGGGCCGGGACAGGGGATCGTAATTCACCCCTCCACTTT
CDR3aa: CASRAGTGDRNSPLHF

j_gene: TRBJ2-5
v_gene: TRBV10-3
d_gene: TRBD2
abundance: few
CDR3nt: TGTGCCATCAGTGGAGCGGGAGACGAAGAGACCCAGTACTTC
CDR3aa: CAISGAGDEETQYF

j_gene: TRBJ1-5
v_gene: TRBV28
d_gene: TRBD1
abundance: .
CDR3nt: TGTGCCAGCAGTTTCGGACAGGGCCGCAATCAGCCCCAGCATTTT
CDR3aa: CASSFGQGRNQPQHF

j_gene: TRBJ2-3
v_gene: TRBV9
d_gene: TRBD1
abundance: .
CDR3nt: TGTGCCAGCAGCGTAGTGTCGCAGGGGGCAGATACGCAGTATTTT
CDR3aa: CASSVVSQGADTQYF